The sequence of this TCR beta chain was determined in a study of cytotoxic CD8 clonotypes in ibrutinib-treated CLL. Notes on the study in general: Whereas clonality rose at ibrutinib response, it declined toward baseline at progression. Sustained-remission patients were sampled at one set of times and progressing patients at different ones.

Target depth was 1 in 200,000 to 1 in 1 million T cells, about 10x per clonotype. Produced via immunoSEQ multiplex PCR; TCRdb's table is partial and in-frame only. Of tens of thousands of clones in the sample, 70% to 80% were seen once. The CDR3 is made up of 23 amino acids. The germline V gene has CDR1 MDHEN and CDR2 SYDVKM. Trimming left V 5 bases short and J 6 bases short, with 41 bases between. Points on this clone: What it binds is not known.

The sequence was obtained from a human donor with chronic lymphocytic leukemia. The sample consisted of PBMCs, taken after 12 months of ibrutinib treatment. The chain employs TRBV28 and TRBJ2-1, with D possibly being TRBD2 (9 bases). The CDR3 nucleotides are TGTGCCAGCAGTGGCAGGGGGCTCGGGAGAACCCTTGGGCGGGAGGGCCTTGGCAATGAGCAGTTCTTC. Translating it yields CASSGRGLGRTLGREGLGNEQFF. Using reference TRBV28 and TRBJ2-1 for the parts outside the CDR3, the full variable domain is DVKVTQSSRYLVKRTGEKVFLECVQDMDHENMFWYRQDPGLGLRLIYFSYDVKMKEKGDIPEGYSVSREKKERFSLILESASTNQTSMYLCASSGRGLGRTLGREGLGNEQFFGPGTRLTVL.